Shown below are 12 T cell receptor beta chains from a single sample sequenced in a study of identical twins. TCRdb processed the 5' RACE reads anew with MiXCR; each CDR3 protein has one entry. Here the sample spans a few hundred thousand distinct CDR3 sequences, 20% to 25% being singletons. This same sample was also taken into another study, of T cells expressing NK-cell markers.

The sequenced material came from CD4+ T cells sorted from blood. The origin of the receptors is a woman aged 18-29 years in good health.

This clonotype was counted many times. DNA for the CDR3: TGTGCCAGCACCCAATATGGGACTAGCTCCTACGAGCAGTACTTC. Protein: CASTQYGTSSYEQYF. The V and J genes are TRBV7-2 and TRBJ2-7; TRBD2 agrees at 8 bases. CDR3 length: 15 amino acids. CDR1 and CDR2 (germline): SGHTA, FQGNSA. V shed 7 bases, J shed 0 bases, and the junction held 8 bases outside the gene matches. The variable domain in full, with the rest retrieved from reference TRBV7-2 and TRBJ2-7, is GAGVSQSPSNKVTEKGKDVELRCDPISGHTALYWYRQSLGQGLEFLIYFQGNSAPDKSGLPSDRFSAERTGGSVSTLTIQRTQQEDSAVYLCASTQYGTSSYEQYFGPGTRLTVT.

The chain couples TRBV3-1 to TRBJ2-5; D not certain. CDR1 and CDR2 from the germline V gene are LGHDT and YNNKEL (reference sequence). This CDR3 contains 14 residues. Trimming cost V 0 bases and J 3 bases, with 8 bases left between them. The CDR3 bases are TGTGCCAGCAGCCAAGATCTGGGAAAAGAGACCCAGTACTTC. It translates to CASSQDLGKETQYF.

The V gene is TRBV5-8, the J gene TRBJ2-3, with D tentatively TRBD1 (5 bases). The CDR3 is 14 residues long. Germline V gives CDR1 SGHTS, CDR2 YDEGEE. V was shortened by 4 bases and J by 4 bases, with 13 bases between the two germline ends. The CDR3 DNA reads TGTGCCAGCAGCCGACAGTGGGGCGCAGATACGCAGTATTTT. Residues: CASSRQWGADTQYF.

This clonotype was seen only once. V is TRBV20-1 and J is TRBJ2-7, with TRBD2 identical over 11 bases. This CDR3 region has 14 residues. Germline CDR1 DFQATT, CDR2 SNEGSKA (reference sequence). The ends lost 4 bases at V and 3 bases at J; junction bases unmatched: 5. The CDR3 DNA reads as TGCAGTGCTACCCTACTAGCGGGAGTCTACGAGCAGTACTTC. It is translated as CSATLLAGVYEQYF.

This clonotype was detected only a few times. This chain links TRBV20-1 with TRBJ2-2, with a weak D call TRBD1 (6 bases). Germline values: CDR1 DFQATT, CDR2 SNEGSKA (reference sequence). The CDR3 is 12 amino acids. Trimming cost V 7 bases and J 8 bases, with 14 bases left between them. The CDR3 coding sequence is TGCAGTGGGGGGCGGGTGTCGGGGGAGCTGTTTTTT. This sequence encodes CSGGRVSGELFF.

The chain couples TRBV20-1 to TRBJ2-3; TRBD2 aligns across 8 bases. V was pared by 2 bases and J by 0 bases, with 4 bases of the junction left unmatched. The CDR3 runs to 15 residues. The germline V gene has CDR1 DFQATT and CDR2 SNEGSKA (reference sequence). The CDR3 bases are TGCAGTGCTAGATTAGCGGGGATAAGCACAGATACGCAGTATTTT. It encodes CSARLAGISTDTQYF.

The CDR3 loop is CASSDFRNTGELFF. In DNA, the CDR3 is TGTGCCAGCAGTGATTTTCGGAACACCGGGGAGCTGTTTTTT. The genes are TRBV25-1 and TRBJ2-2; no clear D. The V end lost 3 bases, the J end lost 1 base, and 6 bases lay between the germline ends. The germline V gene has CDR1 MGHDK and CDR2 SYGVNS. The CDR3 contains 14 residues.

DNA of the CDR3: TGTGCCAGCAGCCAATCTCTCGGGACTCTTACTCGAGATACGCAGTATTTT. Its protein product is CASSQSLGTLTRDTQYF. J is TRBJ2-3 and V is TRBV4-2, with D possibly TRBD2 on 6 matching bases. CDR1 is LGHNA and CDR2 is YNFKEQ in the germline V gene. The CDR3 has 17 amino acids. Trimming removed 2 bases from V and 5 bases from J, with 20 bases in between.

The J gene is TRBJ2-2, the V gene TRBV10-3; TRBD2 matches 14 bases. The V gene's germline CDR1 is ENHRY and CDR2 SYGVKD. CDR3 length: 20 amino acids. Germline trimming cut 6 bases from V and 0 bases from J; bases unmatched to any gene: 12. CDR3 sequence reads: CAIRGVPGLAGATNTGELFF. CDR3 DNA: TGTGCCATCAGGGGCGTGCCGGGACTAGCGGGGGCCACGAACACCGGGGAGCTGTTTTTT.

A few counts support this clonotype. The chain recombines TRBV6-5 with TRBJ1-1; D gene unclear. The CDR3 totals 12 residues. Trimming cost V 2 bases and J 7 bases, with 8 bases left between them. Germline V gene lookup returns CDR1 MNHEY and CDR2 SVGAGI. CDR3 sequence: CASSYTGIEAFF. Written as DNA, the CDR3 is TGTGCCAGCAGTTACACGGGGATTGAAGCTTTCTTT.

The chain joins TRBV7-8 to TRBJ1-5, with unresolved D. Germline V lookup: CDR1 SGHVS, CDR2 FQNEAQ. The CDR3 contains 15 residues. The ends were cut back, 0 bases at V and 1 base at J, with 7 bases in the middle. The CDR3 DNA reads as TGTGCCAGCAGCTTAGCCGTCGGAAGCAATCAGCCCCAGCATTTT. It yields the protein CASSLAVGSNQPQHF.

V gene TRBV5-1 combines with J gene TRBJ2-3; no clear D gene. Trimming removed 4 bases from V and 2 bases from J, with 5 bases in between. Germline-derived CDR1 and CDR2 are SGHRS and YFSETQ. This CDR3 comprises 12 residues. The CDR3 sequence: CASSTFTDTQYF. The CDR3 nucleotides read TGCGCCAGCAGCACATTCACAGATACGCAGTATTTT.